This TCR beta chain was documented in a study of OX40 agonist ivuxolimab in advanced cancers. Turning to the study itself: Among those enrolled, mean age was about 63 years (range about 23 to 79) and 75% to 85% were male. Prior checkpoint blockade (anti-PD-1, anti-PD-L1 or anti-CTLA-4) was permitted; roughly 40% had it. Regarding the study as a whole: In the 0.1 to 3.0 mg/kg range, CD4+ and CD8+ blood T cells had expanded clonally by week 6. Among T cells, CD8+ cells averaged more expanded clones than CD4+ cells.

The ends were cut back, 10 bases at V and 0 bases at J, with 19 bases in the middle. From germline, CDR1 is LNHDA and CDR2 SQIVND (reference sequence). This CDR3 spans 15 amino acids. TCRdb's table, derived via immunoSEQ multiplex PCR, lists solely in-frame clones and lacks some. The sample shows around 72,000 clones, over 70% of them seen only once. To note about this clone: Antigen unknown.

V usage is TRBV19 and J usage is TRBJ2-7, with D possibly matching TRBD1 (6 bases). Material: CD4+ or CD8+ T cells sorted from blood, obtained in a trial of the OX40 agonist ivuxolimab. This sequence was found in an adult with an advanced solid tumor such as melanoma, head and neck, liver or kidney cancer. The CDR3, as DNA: TGTGCCACAAGGTCACAGGGCCGGAGCTCCTACGAGCAGTACTTC. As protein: CATRSQGRSSYEQYF.